This T cell receptor (beta chain) was recovered during a study of blood T cell repertoires in COVID-19. Study context: The cDNA or gDNA used as material had been derived from T cells, B-cell-depleted T cells, or PBMCs.

Study processing details: How many nucleated cells were present was estimated from reference gene primer amplification. Libraries were prepared by immunoSEQ multiplex PCR; TCRdb keeps only in-frame clonotypes and omits some of them. Clone size and V and J calls were adopted from that table, with D and trimming inferred from the DNA. The sample has 400,000 to 500,000 clones, around nine tenths seen once. Input material: PBMCs or T cells enriched from blood (not recorded which). The sequence was obtained from a woman younger than 30 who had been exposed to COVID-19.

The CDR3 region has the DNA TGCGCCAGCAGCCAAGATTTACAGGGGAACACCGGGGAGCTGTTTTTT. Protein: CASSQDLQGNTGELFF. The chain has TRBV4-1 and TRBJ2-2, with D perhaps TRBD1 (6 bases). V shed 0 bases and J shed 1 base, with 9 bases lying between them. The CDR3 sequence is 16 residues long. Looked up from germline, CDR1 is MGHRA and CDR2 is YSYEKL.